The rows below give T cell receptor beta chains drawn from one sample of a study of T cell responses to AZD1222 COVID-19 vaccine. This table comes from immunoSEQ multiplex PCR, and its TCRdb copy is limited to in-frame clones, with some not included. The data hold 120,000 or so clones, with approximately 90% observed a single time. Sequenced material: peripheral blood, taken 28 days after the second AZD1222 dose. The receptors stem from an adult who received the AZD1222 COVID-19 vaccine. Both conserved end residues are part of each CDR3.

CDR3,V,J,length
CASSLASPTEAFF,TRBV5-1,TRBJ1-1,13
CASSPRTSGGVAGGELFF,TRBV9,TRBJ2-2,18
CASSSERVDFFSGNTIYF,TRBV7-2,TRBJ1-3,18
CASSRGQLSQDEQYF,TRBV21-1,TRBJ2-7,15
CASSQERGDTFNEQFF,TRBV3-1/TRBV3-2,TRBJ2-1,16
CASIKGAGRSGTGELFF,TRBV19,TRBJ2-2,17
CATSDYLRNTGELFF,TRBV24-1,TRBJ2-2,15
CASSVRAEYEQYF,TRBV9,TRBJ2-7,13
CASSEFDGVTNTGELFF,TRBV25-1,TRBJ2-2,17
CASSPGSEAFF,TRBV18,TRBJ1-1,11
CASSLDAGVFLYEQYF,TRBV5-1,TRBJ2-7,16
CASSEYGQSGANVLTF,TRBV25-1,TRBJ2-6,16
CASSLSGELFF,TRBV5-6,TRBJ2-2,11
CASTSRGVEGGYTF,TRBV27,TRBJ1-2,14
CASSLDRQNYGYTF,TRBV6-6,TRBJ1-2,14
CASSQRQQGANEKLFF,TRBV4-1,TRBJ1-4,16
CASSLVTWTEAFF,TRBV11-1,TRBJ1-1,13
CASSIGTSNTGELFF,TRBV5-1,TRBJ2-2,15
CASRGTGFGPQHF,TRBV5-8,TRBJ1-5,13
CASGLEGAVTEAFF,TRBV12-5,TRBJ1-1,14
CASSPTLSPYGYTF,TRBV7-2,TRBJ1-2,14
CASSIHTGANVLTF,TRBV18,TRBJ2-6,14
CASSLTGGGSTEAFF,TRBV7-3,TRBJ1-1,15
CASSSGLAGGGETQYF,TRBV6-2/TRBV6-3,TRBJ2-5,16
CASSRQGGTEAFF,TRBV19,TRBJ1-1,13
CASSQAYRRAEQYF,TRBV4-1,TRBJ2-7,14
CASSRLTLGGSDEQYF,TRBV4-1,TRBJ2-7,16
CASSLVQASGQPQHF,TRBV7-8,TRBJ1-5,15
CASSLDQASGYNEQFF,TRBV11-3,TRBJ2-1,16
CASSLSGALGGELFF,TRBV27,TRBJ2-2,15
CASSQDWQGFGYTF,TRBV3-1/TRBV3-2,TRBJ1-2,14
CASTLGWTAEGQPQHF,TRBV3-1/TRBV3-2,TRBJ1-5,16